The T cell receptor beta chain described here comes from a study of blood T cell repertoires in COVID-19. About the research overall: Both acute and convalescent COVID-19 samples were obtained from the United States, Italy and Spain.

The authors' processing: Researchers report that nucleated cell counts were estimated from reference gene primer amplification. The table came from immunoSEQ multiplex PCR; TCRdb's copy has only in-frame clones and leaves some out. V, J and clone size derive from that table, while D and trimming were established from the DNA sequence. The sample shows about 160,000 clones, approximately 90% of them seen only once. CDR1 is GTSNPN, CDR2 SVGIG, per germline (reference sequence). The CDR3 totals 11 residues. V was clipped by 2 bases and J by 1 base, with 3 bases between them. V usage is TRBV30 and J usage is TRBJ2-7; D ambiguous. The TCR comes from a man younger than 40 with COVID-19, enrolled during active disease. Material for sequencing was peripheral blood. CDR3 DNA sequence: TGTGCCTGGAGTACTTCCTACGAGCAGTACTTC. Protein: CAWSTSYEQYF.